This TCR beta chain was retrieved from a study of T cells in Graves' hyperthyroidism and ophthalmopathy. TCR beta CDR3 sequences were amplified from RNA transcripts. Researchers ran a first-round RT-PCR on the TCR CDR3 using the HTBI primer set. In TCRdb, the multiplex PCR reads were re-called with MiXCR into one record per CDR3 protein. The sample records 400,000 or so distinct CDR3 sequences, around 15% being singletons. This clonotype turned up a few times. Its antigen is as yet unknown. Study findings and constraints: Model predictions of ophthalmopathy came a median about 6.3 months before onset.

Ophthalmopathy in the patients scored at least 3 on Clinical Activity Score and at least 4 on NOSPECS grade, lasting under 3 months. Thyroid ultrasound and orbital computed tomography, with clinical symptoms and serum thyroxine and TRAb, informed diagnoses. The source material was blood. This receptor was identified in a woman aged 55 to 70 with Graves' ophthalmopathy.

For the CDR3, the DNA is TGTGCCAGCAGCTTCAGGGGTGTAGGCACTGAAGCTTTCTTT. Its protein product is CASSFRGVGTEAFF. This rearrangement joins TRBV7-2 to TRBJ1-1, with D tentatively TRBD1 (6 bases). Germline values: CDR1 SGHTA, CDR2 FQGNSA. CDR3 length: 14 residues. V gave up 3 bases and J gave up 4 bases, with 12 bases separating them.